This entry lists 11 T cell receptor beta chains sequenced from one sample in a study of spatial heterogeneity in lung cancer. Stated time point: sample taken at primary tumor resection. Study-level results: One measure, the expanded intratumoral alpha and beta TCR count, tracked tumor mutation counts.

Their recognized antigens are unknown. Using its own MiXCR run on the 5' RACE reads, TCRdb lists one record per CDR3 protein. The data hold approximately 8,500 distinct CDR3 sequences, with about an eighth observed a single time. The sequencing used lung tumor tissue, collected at surgery. The receptors here all came from a male donor with early-stage non-small cell lung cancer.

The chain is built from TRBV4-1 and TRBJ1-2; 8 positions agree with TRBD1. CDR3 size: 14 residues. The ends lost 3 bases at V and 3 bases at J; junction bases unmatched: 3. From germline, CDR1 is MGHRA and CDR2 YSYEKL. CDR3 sequence: CASSHETGDYGYTF. As DNA, the CDR3 is TGCGCCAGCAGCCATGAGACAGGGGACTATGGCTACACCTTC.

The chain uses TRBV7-8 and TRBJ1-1, with no clear D. Between the trimmed V and J ends, which lost 5 bases and 0 bases, there was a span of 4 bases. CDR1 and CDR2 (germline): SGHVS, FQNEAQ. CDR3 length equals 12 residues. The CDR3 here is CASSNMNTEAFF. CDR3 nucleotide sequence: TGTGCCAGCAGCAACATGAACACTGAAGCTTTCTTT.

This clonotype was seen more than once but under ten times. The CDR3 reads CSVSKSEGANYGYTF. The CDR3 DNA is TGCAGCGTTTCTAAATCGGAGGGAGCTAACTATGGCTACACCTTC. This chain joins TRBV29-1 and TRBJ1-2; no clear D. Germline V gene sequence: CDR1 SQVTM, CDR2 ANQGSEA. The CDR3 has 15 residues. Trimming took off 5 bases at V and 0 bases at J, with 16 bases between the two ends.

This clonotype is termed medium-sized (0.01 to 0.1%). V usage is TRBV30 and J usage is TRBJ2-1; D could derive from TRBD1 or TRBD2 (5 bases each). From germline, CDR1 is GTSNPN and CDR2 SVGIG (reference sequence). Trimming pared 3 bases from V and 5 bases from J, leaving 14 bases between. The CDR3 runs to 14 residues. CDR3: CAWRVGAGDNEQFF. CDR3 nucleotide sequence: TGTGCCTGGAGGGTTGGGGCCGGGGACAATGAGCAGTTCTTC.

This clonotype appeared many times. The chain couples TRBV6-5 to TRBJ2-3; 9 positions match TRBD1. This CDR3 has 15 amino acids. Trimming at V came to 2 bases and at J to 3 bases, leaving 3 bases not matched to a gene. Germline CDR1 reads MNHEY; CDR2 reads SVGAGI. The DNA of the CDR3 is TGTGCCAGCAGTTACGGGACAGGGTTAACAGATACGCAGTATTTT. Encoded protein: CASSYGTGLTDTQYF.

This clonotype has ten or more counts. The V call is TRBV5-1, the J call TRBJ1-2; no clear D gene. Deletions cut 0 bases from V and 6 bases from J, with 12 bases between. The germline V gene encodes CDR1 SGHRS and CDR2 YFSETQ. The CDR3 totals 14 residues. The CDR3 DNA follows: TGCGCCAGCAGCTTGGGGGGAGCCCCAAATGGCTACACCTTC. Residues: CASSLGGAPNGYTF.

This clonotype was counted ten times or more. The V call is TRBV4-1, the J call TRBJ2-3; possible D gene TRBD2, 6 bases. V was clipped by 0 bases and J by 4 bases, with 14 bases between them. The CDR3 is 16 amino acids. Germline V gene lookup returns CDR1 MGHRA and CDR2 YSYEKL. Here the CDR3 reads CASSQDPGSKSDTQYF. Here the CDR3 DNA reads TGCGCCAGCAGCCAAGATCCCGGGAGTAAGTCAGATACGCAGTATTTT.

Many counts were recorded for this clonotype. This chain connects TRBV18 to TRBJ2-2, with D perhaps matching TRBD2 (6 bases). Trimming cost V 2 bases and J 4 bases, with 14 bases left between them. The CDR3 totals 16 residues. Germline CDR1 is KGHSH and CDR2 is LQKENI. Here the CDR3 reads CASSPLAEGITGELFF. CDR3 bases: TGTGCCAGCTCACCATTAGCGGAGGGGATCACCGGGGAGCTGTTTTTT.

This clonotype was picked up many times. The gene calls are TRBV18 and TRBJ1-1; the D gene is possibly TRBD1 (5 bases). CDR1 is KGHSH, CDR2 LQKENI, per germline. Trimming took off 3 bases at V and 3 bases at J, with 8 bases between the two ends. CDR3 length: 13 amino acids. The CDR3 DNA sequence: TGTGCCAGCTCACCTGGGACTCACACTGAAGCTTTCTTT. Its protein product is CASSPGTHTEAFF.

This clonotype is medium-sized (0.01 to 0.1%) by share. The gene calls are TRBV2 and TRBJ2-5, with D perhaps TRBD1 or TRBD2 (7 bases each). V was clipped by 5 bases and J by 4 bases, with 11 bases between them. The CDR3 runs to 13 residues. Per germline, CDR1 SNHLY and CDR2 FYNNEI. CDR3 residues: CASSSGGGETQYF. The CDR3 coding sequence is TGTGCCAGCAGTTCAGGGGGGGGAGAGACCCAGTACTTC.

This clonotype was detected many times. The rearrangement uses TRBV29-1 and TRBJ1-2; D is undetermined. CDR1 is SQVTM and CDR2 is ANQGSEA in the germline V gene. The CDR3 covers 14 residues. Trimming cost V 7 bases and J 8 bases, with 23 bases left between them. The CDR3 sequence: CSASSERGRGGYTF. The DNA of the CDR3 is TGCAGCGCCTCCTCCGAACGAGGTAGAGGAGGCTACACCTTC.